These 14 T cell receptor beta chains were sequenced from one sample in a study of blood T cells in healthy people across ages. Next came a second PCR, run for about 7 to 12 cycles, which used a sample-barcoded 5' primer along with a J-beta primer mix. MiXCR was run by TCRdb on the 5' RACE reads, yielding one entry per CDR3 protein. The data hold 1.5 million to 2 million distinct CDR3 sequences, with about 39% observed a single time. The sample consisted of blood. All receptors derive from a human donor in good health.

The chain combines TRBV27 with TRBJ2-5, with 7 bases aligning to TRBD2. The J call may be mistaken, given a closer DNA end match to TRBJ2-7. Germline V gives CDR1 MNHEY, CDR2 SMNVEV (reference sequence). The CDR3 extends over 13 amino acids. The CDR3 DNA reads as TGTGCCAGCAGTTCCGGGGGGTACGTCGAGCAGTACTTC. The encoded protein is CASSSGGYVEQYF.

This chain connects TRBV7-3 to TRBJ2-3; no definite D call. Looked up from germline, CDR1 is SGHTA and CDR2 is FQGTGA. V was cut by 2 bases and J by 2 bases, with 14 bases left in between. This CDR3 is built from 16 residues. CDR3 loop: CASSLLGSPLTDTQYF. CDR3 bases: TGTGCCAGCAGCTTATTGGGCAGCCCCCTCACAGATACGCAGTATTTT.

A single count supports this clonotype. V and J are TRBV4-1 and TRBJ2-7, with D possibly being TRBD2 (5 bases). This CDR3 is built from 15 residues. Between the trimmed V and J ends, which lost 5 bases and 5 bases, there was a span of 19 bases. Germline V gene data show CDR1 as MGHRA and CDR2 as YSYEKL. The CDR3 reads CASSRGHPFGNEQYF. DNA of the CDR3: TGCGCCAGCAGCAGAGGGCATCCGTTCGGGAACGAGCAGTACTTC.

V and J are TRBV6-6 and TRBJ1-2; a weak D match, TRBD1 (5 bases). V lost 6 bases, J lost 6 bases, and 14 bases lay in between. Germline V lookup: CDR1 MNHNY, CDR2 SVGAGI (reference sequence). There are 13 residues in the CDR3. The CDR3 is CASRDKAGHGYTF. The CDR3 nucleotides are TGTGCCAGCAGAGACAAGGCAGGGCATGGCTACACCTTC.

The rearrangement joins TRBV10-3 to TRBJ1-1; D might be TRBD1 (5 bases). The CDR3 is 12 amino acids. The V end lost 6 bases, the J end lost 5 bases, and 10 bases lay between the germline ends. Per the germline V gene, CDR1 is ENHRY and CDR2 is SYGVKD. The DNA for the CDR3 is TGTGCCATCAGAGAAGGGGAGACTGAAGCTTTCTTT. Translating it yields CAIREGETEAFF.

This clonotype has more than one count but fewer than ten. The chain couples TRBV6-1 to TRBJ1-5; maybe TRBD1 (5 bases). The CDR3 totals 12 residues. In germline, CDR1 is MNHNS, CDR2 SASEGT. V was clipped by 7 bases and J by 6 bases, with 10 bases between them. Here the CDR3 reads CASTEGPQPQHF. In DNA, the CDR3 is TGTGCCAGCACCGAGGGGCCTCAGCCCCAGCATTTT.

V is TRBV5-6 and J is TRBJ2-3, with unresolved D. V lost 2 bases to trimming and J lost 2 bases, with 9 bases between them. Germline-derived CDR1 and CDR2 are SGHDT and YYEEEE. CDR3 size: 14 residues. CDR3 nucleotides: TGTGCCAGCAGCTTTAAATTCGCCACAGATACGCAGTATTTT. Amino acid sequence: CASSFKFATDTQYF.

This clonotype turned up a few times. The rearrangement uses TRBV12-3 or TRBV12-4 and TRBJ2-5, with 9 bases fitting TRBD1. V dropped 10 bases and J dropped 1; count of bases not matched to a gene: 22. The CDR3 is 19 residues long. The CDR3 reads CATRPEGTGFRPLQETQYF. The CDR3 DNA reads TGTGCCACCCGTCCTGAGGGGACAGGGTTCCGTCCTCTCCAAGAGACCCAGTACTTC.

The rearrangement uses TRBV27 and TRBJ2-7; the D gene is possibly TRBD1 (5 bases). CDR3 length: 14 amino acids. Germline V gene sequence: CDR1 MNHEY, CDR2 SMNVEV (reference sequence). V dropped 6 bases and J dropped 2 bases, with 14 bases sitting between them. In nucleotides, the CDR3 is TGTGCCAGCAGGCAGGGTCTCTATCCCTACGAGCAGTACTTC. Encoded protein: CASRQGLYPYEQYF.

The rearrangement uses TRBV20-1 and TRBJ2-1; weak D call: TRBD1 (5 bases). The V gene's germline CDR1 is DFQATT and CDR2 SNEGSKA (reference sequence). Trimming took off 4 bases at V and 8 bases at J, with 21 bases between the two ends. This CDR3 comprises 15 residues. For the CDR3, the DNA is TGCAGTGCTATGCGGCTAGGAAGGGGTGGGGATGAGCAGTTCTTC. Protein sequence: CSAMRLGRGGDEQFF.

The chain uses TRBV20-1 and TRBJ2-3, with 7 positions matching TRBD1. This CDR3 is built from 14 residues. Germline V lookup: CDR1 DFQATT, CDR2 SNEGSKA (reference sequence). V dropped 6 bases and J dropped 3; count of bases not matched to a gene: 9. The CDR3 protein is CSATGVVRTDTQYF. CDR3 nucleotide sequence: TGCAGTGCAACAGGGGTGGTGCGGACAGATACGCAGTATTTT.

The genes are TRBV2 and TRBJ2-4, with D hard to call. Germline V lookup: CDR1 SNHLY, CDR2 FYNNEI. There are 13 residues in the CDR3. V gave up 4 bases and J gave up 1 base, with 5 bases separating them. DNA of the CDR3: TGTGCCAGCAGTGTTTTTGCCAAAAACATTCAGTACTTC. It encodes CASSVFAKNIQYF.

V gene TRBV20-1 combines with J gene TRBJ2-2; TRBD1 is a possible D gene (6 bases). CDR3 length equals 15 residues. V was shortened by 4 bases and J by 1 base, with 13 bases between the two germline ends. Germline V gene lookup returns CDR1 DFQATT and CDR2 SNEGSKA (reference sequence). CDR3 sequence reads: CSAMGQGGNTGELFF. CDR3 sequence (DNA): TGCAGTGCTATGGGACAAGGGGGGAACACCGGGGAGCTGTTTTTT.

There are a few counts of this clonotype. This rearrangement joins TRBV29-1 to TRBJ2-1; TRBD1 agrees at 8 bases. The CDR3 is 10 residues long. Germline assignment: CDR1 SQVTM and CDR2 ANQGSEA. J was trimmed by 12 bases and V by 6 bases; bases with no gene match: 4. The CDR3 loop reads CSVGQGGQFF. The DNA of the CDR3 is TGCAGCGTCGGACAGGGCGGGCAGTTCTTC.